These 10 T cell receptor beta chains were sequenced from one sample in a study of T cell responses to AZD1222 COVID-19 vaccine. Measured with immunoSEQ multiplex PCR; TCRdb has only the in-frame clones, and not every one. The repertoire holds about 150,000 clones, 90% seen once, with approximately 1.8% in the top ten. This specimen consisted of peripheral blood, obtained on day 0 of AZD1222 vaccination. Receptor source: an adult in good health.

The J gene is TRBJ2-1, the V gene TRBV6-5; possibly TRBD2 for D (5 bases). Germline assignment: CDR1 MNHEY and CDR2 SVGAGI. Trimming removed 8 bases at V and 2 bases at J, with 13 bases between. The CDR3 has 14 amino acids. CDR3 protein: CASWRGQTYNEQFF. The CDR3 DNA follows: TGTGCCAGCTGGCGCGGGCAGACCTACAATGAGCAGTTCTTC.

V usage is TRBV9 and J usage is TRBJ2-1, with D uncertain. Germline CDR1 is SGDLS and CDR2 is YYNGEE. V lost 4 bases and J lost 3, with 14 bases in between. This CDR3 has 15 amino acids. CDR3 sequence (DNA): TGTGCCAGCAGCCTCTCGCTAAACAACTACAATGAGCAGTTCTTC. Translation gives CASSLSLNNYNEQFF.

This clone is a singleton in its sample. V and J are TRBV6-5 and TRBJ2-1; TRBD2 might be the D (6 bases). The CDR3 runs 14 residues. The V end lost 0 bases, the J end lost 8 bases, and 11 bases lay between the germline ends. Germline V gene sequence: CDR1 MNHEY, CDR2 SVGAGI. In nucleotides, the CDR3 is TGTGCCAGCAGTTACTCGGGAGGCCCCCATGAGCAGTTCTTC. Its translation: CASSYSGGPHEQFF.

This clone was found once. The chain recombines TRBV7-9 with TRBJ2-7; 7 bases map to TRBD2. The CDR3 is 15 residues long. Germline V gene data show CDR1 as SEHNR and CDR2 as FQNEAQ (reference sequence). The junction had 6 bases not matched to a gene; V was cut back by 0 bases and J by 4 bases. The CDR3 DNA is TGTGCCAGCAGCTTAGCGTTAGGACTAGTATACGAGCAGTACTTC. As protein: CASSLALGLVYEQYF.

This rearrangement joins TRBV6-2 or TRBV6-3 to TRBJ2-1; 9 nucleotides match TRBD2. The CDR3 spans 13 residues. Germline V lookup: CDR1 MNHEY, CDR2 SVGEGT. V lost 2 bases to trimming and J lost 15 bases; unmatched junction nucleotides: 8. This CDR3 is CASSYPIAGAVFF. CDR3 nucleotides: TGTGCCAGCAGTTACCCTATAGCGGGAGCGGTGTTCTTC.

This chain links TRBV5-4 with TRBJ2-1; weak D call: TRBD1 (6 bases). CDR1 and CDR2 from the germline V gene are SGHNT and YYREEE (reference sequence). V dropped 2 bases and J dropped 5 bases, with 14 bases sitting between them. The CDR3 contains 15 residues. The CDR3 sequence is CASSFASWTDNEQFF. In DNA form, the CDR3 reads TGTGCCAGCAGCTTTGCGTCTTGGACAGACAATGAGCAGTTCTTC.

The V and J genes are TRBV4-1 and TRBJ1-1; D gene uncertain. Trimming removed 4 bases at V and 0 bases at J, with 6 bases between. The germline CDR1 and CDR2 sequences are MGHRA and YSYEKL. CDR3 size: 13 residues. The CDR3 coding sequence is TGCGCCAGCAGCCTTACACTGAACACTGAAGCTTTCTTT. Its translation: CASSLTLNTEAFF.

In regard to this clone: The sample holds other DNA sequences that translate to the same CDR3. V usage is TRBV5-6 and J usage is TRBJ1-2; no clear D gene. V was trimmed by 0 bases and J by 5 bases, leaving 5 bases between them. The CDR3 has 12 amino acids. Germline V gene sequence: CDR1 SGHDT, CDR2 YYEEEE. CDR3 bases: TGTGCCAGCAGCTTGGACGGATATGGCTACACCTTC. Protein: CASSLDGYGYTF.

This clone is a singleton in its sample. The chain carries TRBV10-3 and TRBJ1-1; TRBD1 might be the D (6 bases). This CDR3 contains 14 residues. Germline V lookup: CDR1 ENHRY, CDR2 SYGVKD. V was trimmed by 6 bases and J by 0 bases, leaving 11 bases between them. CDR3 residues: CAIRQDRVNTEAFF. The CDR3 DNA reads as TGTGCCATCAGGCAGGACAGAGTGAACACTGAAGCTTTCTTT.

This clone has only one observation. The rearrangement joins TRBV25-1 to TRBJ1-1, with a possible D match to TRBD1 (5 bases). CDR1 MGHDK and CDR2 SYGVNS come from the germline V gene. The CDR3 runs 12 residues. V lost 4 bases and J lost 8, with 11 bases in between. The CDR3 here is CASSGARVEAFF. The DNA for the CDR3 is TGTGCCAGCAGTGGGGCCAGGGTCGAAGCTTTCTTT. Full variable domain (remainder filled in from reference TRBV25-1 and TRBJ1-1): EADIYQTPRYLVIGTGKKITLECSQTMGHDKMYWYQQDPGMELHLIHYSYGVNSTEKGDLSSESTVSRIRTEHFPLTLESARPSHTSQYLCASSGARVEAFFGQGTRLTVV.